This is a list of T cell receptor beta chains from one sample in a study of shared clonotypes between healthy human individuals. Sequencing used immunoSEQ multiplex PCR; TCRdb keeps in-frame clones, though not all of them. The sample records 2 million to 2.5 million clones, around 92% being singletons. Sequencing was performed on naive CD4+ T cells from PBMCs. The receptors come from a man in his late teens or twenties in good health. Some clones in this sample may be carry-over from other donors' samples. Each CDR3 is given with its conserved first and last residue. Fields, in order: J gene, V gene, clone size, CDR3 length, D gene, CDR3 protein, CDR3 DNA. D genes are given only for firm matches. Clone size, where shown, is once, few, many, or a class for clones that have expanded.

TRBJ2-7 | TRBV11-2 | once | 14 | NA | CASSRAAASYEQYF | TGTGCCAGCAGCCGCGCCGCAGCCTCCTACGAGCAGTACTTC
TRBJ2-2 | TRBV10-3 | once | 15 | NA | CAISESDRNTGELFF | TGTGCCATCAGTGAGTCGGATCGGAACACCGGGGAGCTGTTTTTT
TRBJ1-1 | TRBV6-1 | NA | 15 | NA | CASSERHQGRTEAFF | TGTGCCAGCAGTGAAAGACATCAGGGGAGAACTGAAGCTTTCTTT
TRBJ1-2 | TRBV7-9 | NA | 15 | TRBD1 | CASSLGDREAYGYTF | TGTGCCAGCAGCTTAGGTGACAGGGAGGCCTATGGCTACACCTTC
TRBJ2-5 | TRBV19 | NA | 14 | NA | CASSIRLVGETQYF | TGTGCCAGTAGTATCCGACTCGTCGGGGAGACCCAGTACTTC
TRBJ2-3 | TRBV2 | NA | 15 | TRBD2 | CASSLQREGRDTQYF | TGTGCCAGCAGTCTCCAGCGGGAGGGCCGGGATACGCAGTATTTT
TRBJ1-4 | TRBV2 | NA | 15 | TRBD1 | CASRDDRGRAEKLFF | TGTGCCAGCAGGGATGACAGGGGTCGGGCTGAAAAACTGTTTTTT
TRBJ1-6 | TRBV5-6 | once | 14 | TRBD1 | CASSLDRGNSPLHF | TGTGCCAGCAGCTTGGACAGGGGGAATTCACCCCTCCACTTT
TRBJ2-7 | TRBV5-4 | NA | 15 | TRBD2 | CASSWPTSGSHEQYF | TGTGCCAGCAGCTGGCCGACTAGCGGGAGTCACGAGCAGTACTTC
TRBJ2-5 | TRBV2 | NA | 16 | TRBD2 | CASSPQGLADQETQYF | TGTGCCAGCAGCCCACAGGGACTAGCGGACCAAGAGACCCAGTACTTC
TRBJ1-2 | TRBV6-5 | NA | 14 | NA | CASSLRRSNYGYTF | TGTGCCAGCAGCCTTCGCAGGTCTAACTATGGCTACACCTTC
TRBJ2-1 | TRBV29-1 | NA | 14 | TRBD2 | CSVDSGTSYNEQFF | TGCAGCGTTGATAGCGGGACATCCTACAATGAGCAGTTCTTC
TRBJ2-7 | TRBV19 | NA | 13 | TRBD1 | CASSIGDSYEQYF | TGTGCCAGTAGTATAGGGGACAGTTACGAGCAGTACTTC
TRBJ1-2 | TRBV29-1 | NA | 15 | NA | CSVEDGRPGGYGYTF | TGCAGCGTTGAAGATGGTCGGCCCGGGGGCTATGGCTACACCTTC
TRBJ1-2 | TRBV6-4 | NA | 15 | NA | CASSATGTAPRGYTF | TGTGCCAGCAGTGCTACCGGGACGGCTCCAAGGGGCTACACCTTC
TRBJ2-7 | TRBV28 | NA | 15 | NA | CASSLATSRGVEQYF | TGTGCCAGCAGTTTGGCTACTTCTCGAGGGGTTGAGCAGTACTTC
TRBJ2-3 | TRBV29-1 | NA | 12 | TRBD1 | CSFGQGTDTQYF | TGCAGCTTCGGACAGGGCACAGATACGCAGTATTTT
TRBJ1-3 | TRBV28 | NA | 14 | NA | CASSLQISGNTIYF | TGTGCCAGCAGCCTACAGATCTCTGGAAACACCATATATTTT
TRBJ2-7 | TRBV10-3 | NA | 14 | NA | CAISERGKGYEQYF | TGTGCCATCAGTGAGCGAGGAAAGGGCTACGAGCAGTACTTC
TRBJ1-1 | TRBV11-1 | NA | 15 | NA | CASSPDIGGRTEAFF | TGTGCCAGCAGCCCAGACATCGGTGGTCGCACTGAAGCTTTCTTT
TRBJ1-5 | TRBV6-1 | NA | 16 | NA | CASSDIRRYSNQPQHF | TGTGCCAGCAGTGATATACGCCGTTATAGCAATCAGCCCCAGCATTTT
TRBJ2-3 | TRBV28 | NA | 16 | TRBD2 | CASSLWKAGGTDTQYF | TGTGCCAGCAGTTTATGGAAGGCGGGAGGGACAGATACGCAGTATTTT
TRBJ2-1 | TRBV7-9 | NA | 15 | TRBD2 | CASSAPGTRGNEQFF | TGTGCCAGCAGCGCCCCCGGGACTAGGGGCAATGAGCAGTTCTTC
TRBJ2-5 | TRBV7-2 | NA | 15 | NA | CASSLGGSGGETQYF | TGTGCCAGCAGCTTAGGGGGGTCCGGTGGAGAGACCCAGTACTTC
TRBJ2-1 | TRBV29-1 | NA | 15 | NA | CSVPGPGVTYNEQFF | TGCAGCGTTCCCGGGCCCGGGGTCACCTACAATGAGCAGTTCTTC
TRBJ1-1 | TRBV6-1 | NA | 14 | NA | CASRAPTENTEAFF | TGTGCCAGCAGGGCCCCGACAGAGAACACTGAAGCTTTCTTT
TRBJ1-2 | TRBV18 | NA | 17 | NA | CASSPPLGGGFNYGYTF | TGTGCCAGCTCACCACCCCTTGGGGGGGGATTTAACTATGGCTACACCTTC
TRBJ2-7 | TRBV4-1 | NA | 16 | TRBD2 | CASSQDSGNPTYEQYF | TGCGCCAGCAGCCAAGATAGCGGGAACCCCACCTACGAGCAGTACTTC
TRBJ1-4 | TRBV18 | NA | 13 | NA | CASSPALNEKLFF | TGTGCCAGCTCACCCGCGCTTAATGAAAAACTGTTTTTT
TRBJ1-2 | TRBV5-1 | NA | 15 | NA | CASSLTGEANYGYTF | TGCGCCAGCAGCTTGACCGGGGAAGCTAACTATGGCTACACCTTC
TRBJ2-7 | TRBV12-2 | NA | 17 | NA | CASRLRNSDTLSYEQYF | TGTGCAAGTCGCTTAAGGAATTCGGACACCCTCTCCTACGAGCAGTACTTC
TRBJ1-2 | TRBV6-1 | NA | 13 | NA | CASRVTANYGYTF | TGTGCCAGCAGGGTTACAGCTAACTATGGCTACACCTTC
TRBJ2-2 | TRBV5-4 | NA | 15 | NA | CASSLPRTAGGELFF | TGTGCCAGCAGCTTGCCTAGAACGGCCGGCGGGGAGCTGTTTTTT
TRBJ1-3 | TRBV6-6 | NA | 13 | NA | CASSYDTGNTIYF | TGTGCCAGCAGTTACGACACTGGAAACACCATATATTTT
TRBJ1-2 | TRBV6-1 | NA | 12 | NA | CAASLGGYGYTF | TGTGCCGCCAGCCTTGGGGGCTATGGCTACACCTTC
TRBJ2-5 | TRBV25-1 | NA | 17 | TRBD1 | CASSDPRTGLVKETQYF | TGTGCCAGCAGTGACCCCCGGACAGGGTTGGTGAAAGAGACCCAGTACTTC
TRBJ1-5 | TRBV28 | NA | 13 | NA | CASRQQGPQPQHF | TGTGCCAGCAGGCAACAGGGACCTCAGCCCCAGCATTTT
TRBJ2-1 | TRBV4-1 | NA | 17 | TRBD2 | CASSQEPSGRIGNEQFF | TGCGCCAGCAGCCAAGAACCTAGCGGGAGAATCGGGAATGAGCAGTTCTTC
TRBJ2-7 | TRBV10-3 | NA | 11 | NA | CAISVSYEQYF | TGTGCCATCAGTGTAAGTTACGAGCAGTACTTC
TRBJ2-6 | TRBV2 | NA | 12 | NA | CATRAGANVLTF | TGTGCCACCCGTGCTGGGGCCAACGTCCTGACTTTC
TRBJ2-7 | TRBV4-3 | NA | 16 | NA | CASSQGTGPLSYEQYF | TGCGCCAGCAGCCAAGGGACCGGGCCCCTATCCTACGAGCAGTACTTC
TRBJ2-1 | TRBV4-1 | NA | 16 | TRBD2 | CASSQERRGGIGEQFF | TGCGCCAGCAGCCAAGAGAGGCGGGGGGGAATCGGTGAGCAGTTCTTC
TRBJ2-2 | TRBV5-1 | NA | 15 | NA | CASSLAAGNTGELFF | TGCGCCAGCAGCTTGGCGGCGGGGAACACCGGGGAGCTGTTTTTT
TRBJ2-7 | TRBV5-1 | NA | 14 | NA | CASSSTQAAYEQYF | TGCGCCAGCAGCTCGACACAAGCGGCTTACGAGCAGTACTTC
TRBJ1-5 | TRBV27 | NA | 15 | NA | CASRLEGVGNQPQHF | TGTGCCAGCAGACTGGAGGGCGTTGGCAATCAGCCCCAGCATTTT
TRBJ2-7 | TRBV11-2 | NA | 17 | TRBD2 | CASGLGLAGVSSYEQYF | TGTGCCAGCGGCCTGGGACTAGCGGGAGTTTCGTCCTACGAGCAGTACTTC
TRBJ2-7 | TRBV6-6 | NA | 11 | TRBD2 | CASSLGGEQYF | TGTGCCAGCAGTCTGGGGGGGGAGCAGTACTTC
TRBJ2-1 | TRBV18 | NA | 14 | NA | CASSPLTIGNEQFF | TGTGCCAGCTCACCTCTAACGATAGGCAATGAGCAGTTCTTC
TRBJ2-5 | TRBV18 | NA | 13 | TRBD1 | CASSPGAGGSQYF | TGTGCCAGCTCGCCAGGGGCAGGGGGCAGCCAGTACTTC
TRBJ1-2 | TRBV7-8 | NA | 13 | NA | CASSSQTGYGYTF | TGTGCCAGCAGCTCCCAGACAGGTTATGGCTACACCTTC
TRBJ2-5 | TRBV28 | NA | 11 | NA | CAAGDTETQYF | TGTGCGGCGGGGGACACAGAGACCCAGTACTTC
TRBJ1-2 | TRBV11-2 | NA | 14 | NA | CASSQLRGGYGYTF | TGTGCCAGCAGCCAACTTAGAGGTGGCTATGGCTACACCTTC